The T cell receptor (beta chain) under discussion was sequenced for a study of blood T cells in healthy people across ages. J was trimmed by 6 bases and V by 11 bases; bases with no gene match: 15. The CDR3 sequence is 15 residues long. Germline V gives CDR1 LGHDT, CDR2 YNNKEL (reference sequence). A J-beta primer mix and a sample-barcoded 5' primer were used in a second PCR of about 7 to 11 cycles. Every molecule of cDNA carried a tag from a template-switch adaptor with 12 random nucleotides. A single record per CDR3 protein comes from TCRdb applying MiXCR to the 5' RACE reads. Here the sample spans roughly 1.5 million distinct CDR3 sequences, approximately 39% being singletons.

The chain recombines TRBV3-1 with TRBJ2-1, with 8 bases identical to TRBD1. Sequencing used blood. The sequence was collected from a woman younger than 30 in good health. The CDR3 DNA reads as TGTGCCGCCACCTCAGGGGGCCCCTCTCTCAATGAGCAGTTCTTC. Translated: CAATSGGPSLNEQFF.